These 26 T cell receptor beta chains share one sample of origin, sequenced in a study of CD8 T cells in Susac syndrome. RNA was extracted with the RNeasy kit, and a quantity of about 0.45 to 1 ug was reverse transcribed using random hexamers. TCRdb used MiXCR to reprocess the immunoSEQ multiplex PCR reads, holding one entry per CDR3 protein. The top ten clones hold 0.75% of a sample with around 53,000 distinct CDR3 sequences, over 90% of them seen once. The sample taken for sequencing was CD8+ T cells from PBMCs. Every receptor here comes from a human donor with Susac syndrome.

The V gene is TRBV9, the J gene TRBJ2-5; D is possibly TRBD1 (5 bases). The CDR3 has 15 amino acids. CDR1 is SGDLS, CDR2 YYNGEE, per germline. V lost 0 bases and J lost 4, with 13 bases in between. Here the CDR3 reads CASSVENGAGETQYF. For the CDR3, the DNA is TGTGCCAGCAGCGTAGAGAATGGGGCTGGAGAGACCCAGTACTTC.

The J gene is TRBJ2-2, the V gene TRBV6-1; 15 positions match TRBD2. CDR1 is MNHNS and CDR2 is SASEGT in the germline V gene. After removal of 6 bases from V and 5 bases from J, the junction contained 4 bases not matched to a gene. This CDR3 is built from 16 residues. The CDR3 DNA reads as TGTGCCAGCAGCCGCGGACTAGCGGGGGGGACCGGGGAGCTGTTTTTT. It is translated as CASSRGLAGGTGELFF.

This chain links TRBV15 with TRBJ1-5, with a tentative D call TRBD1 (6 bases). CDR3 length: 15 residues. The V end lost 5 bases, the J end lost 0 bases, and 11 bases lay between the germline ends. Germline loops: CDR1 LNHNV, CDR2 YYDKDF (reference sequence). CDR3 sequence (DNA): TGTGCCACCAGCCCCCGGACAGTTAGCAATCAGCCCCAGCATTTT. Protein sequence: CATSPRTVSNQPQHF. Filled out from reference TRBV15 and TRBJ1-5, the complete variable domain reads DAMVIQNPRYQVTQFGKPVTLSCSQTLNHNVMYWYQQKSSQAPKLLFHYYDKDFNNEADTPDNFQSRRPNTSFCFLDIRSPGLGDTAMYLCATSPRTVSNQPQHFGDGTRLSIL.

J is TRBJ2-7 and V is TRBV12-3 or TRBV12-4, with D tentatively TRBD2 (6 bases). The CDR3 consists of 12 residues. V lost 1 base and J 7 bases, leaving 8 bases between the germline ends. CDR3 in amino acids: CASSLGRDEQYF. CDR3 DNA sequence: TGTGCCAGCAGTTTAGGGAGGGATGAGCAGTACTTC.

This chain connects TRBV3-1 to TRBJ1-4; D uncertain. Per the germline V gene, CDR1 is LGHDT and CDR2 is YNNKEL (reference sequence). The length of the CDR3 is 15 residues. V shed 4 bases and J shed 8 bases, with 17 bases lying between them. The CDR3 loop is CASSPMAGVREKLFF. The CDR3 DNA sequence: TGTGCCAGCAGCCCCATGGCAGGCGTTCGAGAAAAACTGTTTTTT.

The CDR3 spells CASSLTSGVAKNIQYF. The CDR3 bases are TGTGCCAGCAGCCTCACTAGCGGGGTAGCCAAAAACATTCAGTACTTC. The chain recombines TRBV12-3 or TRBV12-4 with TRBJ2-4; 10 bases match TRBD2. The CDR3 length is 16 residues. Trimming at V came to 6 bases and at J to 0 bases, leaving 5 bases not matched to a gene.

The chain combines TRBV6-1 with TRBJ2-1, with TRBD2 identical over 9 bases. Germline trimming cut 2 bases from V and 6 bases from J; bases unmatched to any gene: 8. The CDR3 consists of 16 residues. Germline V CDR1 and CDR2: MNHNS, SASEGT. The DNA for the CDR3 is TGTGCCAGCAGTGAATTACGCGGGGGGGCCGGCAATGAGCAGTTCTTC. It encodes CASSELRGGAGNEQFF.

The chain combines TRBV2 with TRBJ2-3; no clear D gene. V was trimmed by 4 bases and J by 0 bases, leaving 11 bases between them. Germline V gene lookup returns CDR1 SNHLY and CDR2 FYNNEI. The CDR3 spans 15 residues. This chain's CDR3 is CASSVQKRSTDTQYF. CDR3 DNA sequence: TGTGCCAGCAGTGTCCAGAAAAGAAGCACAGATACGCAGTATTTT.

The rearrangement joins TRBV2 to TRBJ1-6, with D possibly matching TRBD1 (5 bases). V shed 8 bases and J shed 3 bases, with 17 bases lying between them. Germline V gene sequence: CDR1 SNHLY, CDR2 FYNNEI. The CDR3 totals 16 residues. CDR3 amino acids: CASREGWGGYNSPLHF. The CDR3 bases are TGTGCCAGCCGAGAGGGGTGGGGGGGCTATAATTCACCCCTCCACTTT.

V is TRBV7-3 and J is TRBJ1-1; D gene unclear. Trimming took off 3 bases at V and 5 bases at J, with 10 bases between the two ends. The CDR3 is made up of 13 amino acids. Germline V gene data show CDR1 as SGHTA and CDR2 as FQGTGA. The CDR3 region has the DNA TGTGCCAGCAGCTTTAGAGGGATGACTGAAGCTTTCTTT. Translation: CASSFRGMTEAFF. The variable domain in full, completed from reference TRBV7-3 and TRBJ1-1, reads GAGVSQTPSNKVTEKGKYVELRCDPISGHTALYWYRQSLGQGPEFLIYFQGTGAADDSGLPNDRFFAVRPEGSVSTLKIQRTERGDSAVYLCASSFRGMTEAFFGQGTRLTVV.

CDR3 region: CAWSVLQGTEAFF. The CDR3, as DNA: TGTGCCTGGAGTGTTTTGCAGGGCACTGAAGCTTTCTTT. The rearrangement uses TRBV30 and TRBJ1-1, with D possibly matching TRBD1 (5 bases). Germline lookup yields CDR1 GTSNPN and CDR2 SVGIG (reference sequence). Trimming pared 0 bases from V and 4 bases from J, leaving 9 bases between. The CDR3 is 13 residues long. Variable domain in full (rest from reference TRBV30 and TRBJ1-1): SQTIHQWPATLVQPVGSPLSLECTVEGTSNPNLYWYRQAAGRGLQLLFYSVGIGQISSEVPQNLSASRPQDRQFILSSKKLLLSDSGFYLCAWSVLQGTEAFFGQGTRLTVV.

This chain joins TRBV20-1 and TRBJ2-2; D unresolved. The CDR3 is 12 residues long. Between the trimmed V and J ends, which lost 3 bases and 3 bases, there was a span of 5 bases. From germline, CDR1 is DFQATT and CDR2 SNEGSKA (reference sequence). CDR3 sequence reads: CSASEHTGELFF. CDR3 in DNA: TGCAGTGCTAGCGAGCACACCGGGGAGCTGTTTTTT.

CDR3 nucleotide sequence: TGTGCCAGCAGTTTATTTCAGGGGATGCCCGAGCAGTACTTC. As protein: CASSLFQGMPEQYF. The rearrangement links TRBV27 to TRBJ2-7; a weak D match, TRBD1 (6 bases). Germline V lookup: CDR1 MNHEY, CDR2 SMNVEV (reference sequence). V shed 1 base and J shed 6 bases, with 13 bases lying between them. This CDR3 comprises 14 residues.

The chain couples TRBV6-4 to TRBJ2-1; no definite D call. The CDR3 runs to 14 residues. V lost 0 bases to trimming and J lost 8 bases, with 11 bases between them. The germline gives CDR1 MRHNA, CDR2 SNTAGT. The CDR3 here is CASSDSVGTDEQFF. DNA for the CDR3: TGTGCCAGCAGTGACTCGGTGGGAACAGATGAGCAGTTCTTC.

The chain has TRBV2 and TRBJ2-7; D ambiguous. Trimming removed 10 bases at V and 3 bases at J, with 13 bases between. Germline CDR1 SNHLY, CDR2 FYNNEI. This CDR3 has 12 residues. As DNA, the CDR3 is TGTGCCACCGTCGGAAGGAGCTACGAGCAGTACTTC. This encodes CATVGRSYEQYF.

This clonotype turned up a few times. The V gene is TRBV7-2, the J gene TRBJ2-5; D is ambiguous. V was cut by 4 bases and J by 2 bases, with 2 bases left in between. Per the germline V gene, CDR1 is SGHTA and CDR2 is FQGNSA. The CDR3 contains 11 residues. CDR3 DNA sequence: TGTGCCAGCAGCTCGCAAGAGACCCAGTACTTC. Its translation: CASSSQETQYF.

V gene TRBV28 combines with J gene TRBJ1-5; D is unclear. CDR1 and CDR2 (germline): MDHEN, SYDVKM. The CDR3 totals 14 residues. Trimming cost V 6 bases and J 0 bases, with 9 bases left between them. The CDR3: CASRFEFSNQPQHF. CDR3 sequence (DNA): TGTGCCAGCAGATTCGAGTTTAGCAATCAGCCCCAGCATTTT.

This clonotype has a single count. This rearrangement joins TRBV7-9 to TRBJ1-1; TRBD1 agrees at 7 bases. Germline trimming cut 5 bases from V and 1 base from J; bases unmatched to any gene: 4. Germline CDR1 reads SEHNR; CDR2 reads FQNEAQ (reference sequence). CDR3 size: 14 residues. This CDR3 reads CASSNRTGNTEAFF. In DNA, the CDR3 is TGTGCCAGCAGCAACCGGACAGGGAACACTGAAGCTTTCTTT.

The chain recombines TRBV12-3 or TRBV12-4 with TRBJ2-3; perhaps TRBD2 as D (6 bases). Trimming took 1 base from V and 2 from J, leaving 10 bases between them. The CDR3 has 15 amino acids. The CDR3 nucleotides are TGTGCCAGCAGTTTAGTTGGCGGGGTCACAGATACGCAGTATTTT. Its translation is CASSLVGGVTDTQYF.

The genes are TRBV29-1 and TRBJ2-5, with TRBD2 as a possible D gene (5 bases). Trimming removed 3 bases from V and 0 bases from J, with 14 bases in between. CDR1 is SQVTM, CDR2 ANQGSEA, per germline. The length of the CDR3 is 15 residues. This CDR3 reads CSVDGAGENQETQYF. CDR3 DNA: TGCAGCGTTGATGGAGCCGGGGAAAACCAAGAGACCCAGTACTTC.

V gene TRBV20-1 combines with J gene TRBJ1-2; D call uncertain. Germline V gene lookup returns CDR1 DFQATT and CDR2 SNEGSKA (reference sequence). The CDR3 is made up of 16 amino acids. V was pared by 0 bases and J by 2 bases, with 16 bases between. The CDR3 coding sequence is TGCAGTGCTAGAGAGAGTGAAGGGATGTGGAACTATGGCTACACCTTC. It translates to CSARESEGMWNYGYTF.

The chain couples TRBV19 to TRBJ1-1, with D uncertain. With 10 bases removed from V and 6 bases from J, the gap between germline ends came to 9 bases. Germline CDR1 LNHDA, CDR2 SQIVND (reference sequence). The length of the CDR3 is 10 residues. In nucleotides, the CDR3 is TGTGCCACCAGAGGGCCTGAAGCTTTCTTT. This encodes CATRGPEAFF.

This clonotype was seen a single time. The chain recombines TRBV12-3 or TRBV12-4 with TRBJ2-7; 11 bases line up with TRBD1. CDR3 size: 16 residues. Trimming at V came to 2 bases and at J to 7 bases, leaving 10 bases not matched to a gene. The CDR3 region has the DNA TGTGCCAGCAGTTTATCCCGGGACAGGGGGAGGGGAGAGCAGTACTTC. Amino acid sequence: CASSLSRDRGRGEQYF.

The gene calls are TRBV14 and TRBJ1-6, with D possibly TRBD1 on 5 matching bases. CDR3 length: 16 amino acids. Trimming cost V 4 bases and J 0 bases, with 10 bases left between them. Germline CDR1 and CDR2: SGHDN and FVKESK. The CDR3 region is CASSLGESSYNSPLHF. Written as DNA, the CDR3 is TGTGCCAGCAGCCTAGGGGAGAGCTCCTATAATTCACCCCTCCACTTT.

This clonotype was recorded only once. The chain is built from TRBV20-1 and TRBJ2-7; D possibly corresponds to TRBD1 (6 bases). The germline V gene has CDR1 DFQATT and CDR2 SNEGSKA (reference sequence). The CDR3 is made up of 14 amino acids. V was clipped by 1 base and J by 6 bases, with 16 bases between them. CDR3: CSARGTVDTGEQYF. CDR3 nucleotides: TGCAGTGCTAGAGGGACAGTCGACACCGGCGAGCAGTACTTC.

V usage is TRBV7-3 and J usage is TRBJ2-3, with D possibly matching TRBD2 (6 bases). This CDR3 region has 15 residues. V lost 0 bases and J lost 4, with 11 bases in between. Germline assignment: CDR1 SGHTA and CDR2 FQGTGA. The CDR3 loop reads CASSLTSGTADTQYF. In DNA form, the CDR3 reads TGTGCCAGCAGCTTAACGTCTGGGACTGCAGATACGCAGTATTTT.